A selection of T cell receptor beta chains follows, all from one sample in a study of response to subunit inactivated influenza vaccine. Using its own MiXCR run on the RT-PCR reads, TCRdb lists one record per CDR3 protein. The sample lists about 540,000 distinct CDR3 sequences; approximately 20% were seen once. The data also belong to a second study, concerning T cells expressing NK-cell markers.

Source: CD4+ T cells sorted from PBMCs, taken 11 to 12 days after vaccination. Receptors were obtained from a man aged 50-59 years who received an inactivated influenza vaccine. CDR3s include the opening cysteine and the closing phenylalanine or tryptophan. The D gene is left open where the match is weak. Rows may omit the clone size; those that give it use once, few, many or a size class.

D	V	size	J	CDR3	DNA
NA	TRBV7-9	NA	TRBJ1-6	CASSLLDGFPLHF	TGTGCCAGCAGCTTATTAGACGGTTTTCCCCTCCACTTT
NA	TRBV11-2	NA	TRBJ2-1	CASSPVVGLATSYNEQFF	TGTGCCAGCAGCCCTGTAGTTGGGTTAGCGACATCCTACAATGAGCAGTTCTTC
NA	TRBV2	NA	TRBJ2-1	CASRKMGGEQFF	TGTGCCAGCCGAAAGATGGGAGGTGAGCAGTTCTTC
TRBD2	TRBV4-1	NA	TRBJ2-1	CASSQGLGLPGLASYNEQFF	TGCGCCAGCAGCCAAGGCTTGGGACTCCCGGGACTAGCATCCTACAATGAGCAGTTCTTC
NA	TRBV20-1	NA	TRBJ2-1	CSARAAGLLEQFF	TGCAGTGCTCGAGCGGCCGGGCTTCTTGAGCAGTTCTTC
NA	TRBV19	NA	TRBJ2-7	CASSLQGDSYEQYF	TGTGCCAGTAGTTTACAGGGAGATTCCTACGAGCAGTACTTC
NA	TRBV28	few	TRBJ1-5	CASSLFGGQPQHF	TGTGCCAGCAGTTTATTTGGGGGTCAGCCCCAGCATTTT
NA	TRBV6-1	NA	TRBJ1-1	CASSLTQGYMNTEAFF	TGTGCCAGCAGTCTCACGCAGGGGTACATGAACACTGAAGCTTTCTTT
NA	TRBV11-2	many	TRBJ1-1	CASSARYTEAFF	TGTGCCAGCAGTGCGCGGTACACTGAAGCTTTCTTT
NA	TRBV10-3	many	TRBJ2-7	CAISEPPRQVSYEQYF	TGTGCCATCAGTGAGCCACCCCGACAGGTTTCCTACGAGCAGTACTTC
TRBD1	TRBV5-1	NA	TRBJ1-2	CASRSGQGNTGYTF	TGCGCCAGCAGATCGGGACAGGGTAATACTGGCTACACCTTC
TRBD2	TRBV10-2	few	TRBJ2-5	CASSVAGNQETQYF	TGCGCCAGCAGTGTAGCGGGGAACCAAGAGACCCAGTACTTC
TRBD2	TRBV20-1	many	TRBJ2-7	CSAGLAGGGYEQYF	TGCAGTGCTGGACTAGCGGGAGGTGGTTACGAGCAGTACTTC
NA	TRBV5-6	NA	TRBJ1-5	CASSLFGGVNQPQHF	TGTGCCAGCAGCTTGTTCGGCGGGGTCAATCAGCCCCAGCATTTT
TRBD1	TRBV7-9	few	TRBJ2-7	CASSLGTGVSEQYF	TGTGCCAGCAGCTTAGGGACAGGGGTGAGCGAGCAGTACTTC
TRBD2	TRBV6-2/TRBV6-3	few	TRBJ2-1	CASSTTTSGAYNEQFF	TGTGCCAGCAGTACTACAACTAGCGGGGCATACAATGAGCAGTTCTTC
NA	TRBV7-2	few	TRBJ1-1	CASSHDQNTEAFF	TGTGCCAGCAGCCATGACCAGAACACTGAAGCTTTCTTT
TRBD1	TRBV12-3/TRBV12-4	few	TRBJ1-2	CASSLGDRESGYTF	TGTGCCAGCAGTTTAGGGGACAGGGAGAGCGGCTACACCTTC
NA	TRBV7-2	NA	TRBJ2-5	CASTYVSGETQYF	TGTGCCAGCACCTATGTTAGTGGAGAGACCCAGTACTTC
TRBD1	TRBV3-1	NA	TRBJ2-1	CASSQAGQDEQFF	TGTGCCAGCAGCCAAGCGGGACAGGATGAGCAGTTCTTC
NA	TRBV5-1	NA	TRBJ1-4	CASSSGETNEKLFF	TGCGCCAGCAGCTCAGGGGAGACTAATGAAAAACTGTTTTTT
NA	TRBV6-1	few	TRBJ2-1	CASLLGVRANEQFF	TGTGCCAGCCTCCTGGGGGTCAGAGCCAATGAGCAGTTCTTC
TRBD1	TRBV19	NA	TRBJ2-7	CASSRRKGQGAEQYF	TGTGCCAGTAGTAGAAGAAAGGGACAGGGGGCCGAGCAGTACTTC
TRBD2	TRBV29-1	many	TRBJ2-3	CSVTSGRAADTQYF	TGCAGCGTGACTAGCGGGAGGGCCGCAGATACGCAGTATTTT
NA	TRBV7-2	NA	TRBJ2-1	CASSLAFPGNNEQFF	TGTGCCAGCAGCTTAGCGTTTCCAGGGAACAATGAGCAGTTCTTC
NA	TRBV3-1	NA	TRBJ2-1	CASSQDLSAEQFF	TGTGCCAGCAGCCAAGATCTGAGCGCTGAGCAGTTCTTC
NA	TRBV20-1	few	TRBJ1-1	CRAQGGGTEAFF	TGCAGAGCACAGGGAGGTGGAACTGAAGCTTTCTTT
NA	TRBV7-2	NA	TRBJ1-1	CASSPRGGAGTEAFF	TGTGCCAGCAGCCCGCGGGGGGGCGCCGGAACTGAAGCTTTCTTT
NA	TRBV10-3	few	TRBJ1-2	CAISELNRISNYGYTF	TGTGCCATCAGTGAGTTAAACCGGATATCAAACTATGGCTACACCTTC